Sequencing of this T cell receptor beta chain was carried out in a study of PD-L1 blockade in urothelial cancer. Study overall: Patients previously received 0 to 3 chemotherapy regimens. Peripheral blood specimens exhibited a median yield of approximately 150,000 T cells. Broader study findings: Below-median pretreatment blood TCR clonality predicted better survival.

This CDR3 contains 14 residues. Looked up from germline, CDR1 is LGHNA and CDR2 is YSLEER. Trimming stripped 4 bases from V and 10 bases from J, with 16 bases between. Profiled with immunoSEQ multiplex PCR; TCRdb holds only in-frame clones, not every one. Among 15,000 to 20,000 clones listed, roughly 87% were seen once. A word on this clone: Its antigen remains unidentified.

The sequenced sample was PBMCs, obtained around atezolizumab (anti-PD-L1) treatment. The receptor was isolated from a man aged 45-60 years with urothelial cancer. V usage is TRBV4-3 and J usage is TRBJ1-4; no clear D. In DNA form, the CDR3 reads TGCGCCAGCAGCCGGCAAGGCGGGGTGGGAAAACTGTTTTTT. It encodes CASSRQGGVGKLFF.